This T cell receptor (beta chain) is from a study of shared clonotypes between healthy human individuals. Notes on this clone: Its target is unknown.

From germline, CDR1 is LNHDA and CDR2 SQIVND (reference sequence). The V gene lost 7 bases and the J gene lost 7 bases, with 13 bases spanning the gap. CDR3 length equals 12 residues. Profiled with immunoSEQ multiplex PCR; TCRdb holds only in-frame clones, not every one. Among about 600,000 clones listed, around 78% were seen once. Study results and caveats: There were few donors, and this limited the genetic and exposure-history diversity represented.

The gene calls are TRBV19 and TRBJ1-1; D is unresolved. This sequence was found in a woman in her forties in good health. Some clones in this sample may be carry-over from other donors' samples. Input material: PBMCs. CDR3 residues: CASILDGGEAFF. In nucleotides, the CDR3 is TGTGCCAGTATCCTGGATGGCGGTGAAGCTTTCTTT.